Below are 5 T cell receptor beta chains sequenced from a single sample in a study of cytomegalovirus exposure and HLA in healthy donors. Researchers ran the PCR with 60 Vbeta and 13 Jbeta primers. Sequenced by immunoSEQ multiplex PCR; TCRdb stores in-frame clones only, minus some. The sample lists about 190,000 clones, roughly 80% occurring once. The sequenced material came from PBMCs. These receptors all stem from a man aged 50 to 59 in good health and CMV-seronegative.

This sequence joins TRBV2 and TRBJ2-1; no firm D call. Trimming stripped 8 bases from V and 0 bases from J, with 8 bases between. Germline V gene data show CDR1 as SNHLY and CDR2 as FYNNEI. CDR3 length: 13 residues. The CDR3 sequence: CASCGSSYNEQFF. DNA for the CDR3: TGTGCCAGCTGCGGTAGCTCCTACAATGAGCAGTTCTTC.

This rearrangement joins TRBV25-1 to TRBJ1-1, with D tentatively TRBD1 (6 bases). V gave up 8 bases and J gave up 7 bases, with 20 bases separating them. The CDR3 contains 14 residues. CDR1 and CDR2 (germline): MGHDK, SYGVNS. CDR3 sequence reads: CASQGREGFGEAFF. The DNA for the CDR3 is TGTGCCAGCCAGGGGAGGGAAGGGTTCGGTGAAGCTTTCTTT.

The chain couples TRBV30 to TRBJ2-1; TRBD2 matches at 10 bases. CDR1 and CDR2 from the germline V gene are GTSNPN and SVGIG (reference sequence). The CDR3 is made up of 14 amino acids. V was pared by 3 bases and J by 9 bases, with 8 bases of the junction left unmatched. CDR3 amino acids: CAWSSLAGFAEQFF. The CDR3 DNA reads TGTGCCTGGAGCTCACTAGCGGGGTTCGCTGAGCAGTTCTTC.

In nucleotides, the CDR3 is TGTGCCAGCAGCTCCCGGGGTAGCGGGGCCTACGAGCAGTACTTC. Translation gives CASSSRGSGAYEQYF. The gene calls are TRBV5-6 and TRBJ2-7; 8 bases align to TRBD2. This CDR3 has 15 residues. Per the germline V gene, CDR1 is SGHDT and CDR2 is YYEEEE. V shed 3 bases and J 2 bases; nucleotides not matched to a gene: 7. Full variable domain (rest looked up from reference TRBV5-6 and TRBJ2-7): DAGVTQSPTHLIKTRGQQVTLRCSPKSGHDTVSWYQQALGQGPQFIFQYYEEEERQRGNFPDRFSGHQFPNYSSELNVNALLLGDSALYLCASSSRGSGAYEQYFGPGTRLTVT.

The gene calls are TRBV2 and TRBJ2-3; 8 bases line up with TRBD1. The V gene end was trimmed by 3 bases and the J gene end by 5 bases; junction bases not matched to a gene: 7. The CDR3 totals 15 residues. The germline CDR1 and CDR2 sequences are SNHLY and FYNNEI. The CDR3 DNA reads TGTGCCAGCAGTGAGCAGGGGGCGATATTAGATACGCAGTATTTT. Translating gives CASSEQGAILDTQYF.